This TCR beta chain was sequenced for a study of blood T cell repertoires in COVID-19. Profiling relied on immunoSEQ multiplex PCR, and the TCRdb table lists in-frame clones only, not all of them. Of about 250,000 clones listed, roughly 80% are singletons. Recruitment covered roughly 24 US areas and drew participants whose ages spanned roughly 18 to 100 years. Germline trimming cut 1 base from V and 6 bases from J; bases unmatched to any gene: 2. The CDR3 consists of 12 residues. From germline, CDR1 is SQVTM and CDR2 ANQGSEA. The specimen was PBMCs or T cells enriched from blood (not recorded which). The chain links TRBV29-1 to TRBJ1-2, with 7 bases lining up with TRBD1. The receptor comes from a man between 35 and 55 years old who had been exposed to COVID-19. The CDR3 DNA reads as TGCAGCGTTGAAGGAGGACAGGATGGCTACACCTTC. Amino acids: CSVEGGQDGYTF.